This paragraph covers one T cell receptor beta chain sequence. Authors' processing steps: Counts of nucleated cells, estimated from reference gene primer amplification, were obtained. Profiling relied on immunoSEQ multiplex PCR, and the TCRdb table lists in-frame clones only, not all of them. That table gives V, J and clone size, and the DNA gave D and trimming. The sample yields 60,000 to 85,000 clones, 70% to 90% seen once. This CDR3 spans 15 amino acids. Deletions cut 3 bases from V and 2 bases from J, with 11 bases between. The germline V gene has CDR1 LNHDA and CDR2 SQIVND (reference sequence). The sample belongs to a study of blood T cell repertoires in COVID-19. Study context: COVID-19 samples collected from the United States, Italy and Spain covered acute and convalescent phases. Sample material is recorded as cDNA or gDNA derived from T cells, B-cell-depleted T cells, or PBMCs.

This sequence joins TRBV19 and TRBJ1-3; possibly TRBD1 for D (5 bases). This receptor was taken from a human donor in a cohort sampled during active COVID-19. The sequenced material came from peripheral blood. The CDR3 DNA sequence: TGTGCCAGTAGTATCCCAGGAGGGGCTGGAAACACCATATATTTT. Its protein product is CASSIPGGAGNTIYF.